The rows below give T cell receptor beta chains drawn from one sample of a study of blood T cells in healthy people across ages. Each CDR3 protein is one row after TCRdb ran MiXCR on the 5' RACE reads. The sample carries about 1.4 million distinct CDR3 sequences, approximately 60% recorded once. The specimen sequenced was blood. Every receptor here comes from a man between 18 and 35 years old in good health. Both conserved end residues are part of each CDR3. D genes are given only for firm matches. Not every row has a clone size; where given, it reads once, few, many or a size class.

j_gene,d_gene,abundance,len,v_gene,CDR3aa,CDR3nt
TRBJ2-5,TRBD1,-,13,TRBV2,CASLAGGRETQYF,TGTGCCAGCTTGGCAGGGGGCCGTGAGACCCAGTACTTC
TRBJ2-6,-,-,18,TRBV5-1,CASSLAGVSNSGANVLTF,TGCGCCAGCAGCTTGGCGGGGGTAAGCAACTCTGGGGCCAACGTCCTGACTTTC
TRBJ2-1,TRBD2,-,14,TRBV19,CASAGTTRGNEQFF,TGTGCCAGTGCCGGGACTACGCGGGGAAATGAGCAGTTCTTC
TRBJ2-7,TRBD1,few,14,TRBV29-1,CSVEKGQGPNEQYF,TGCAGCGTCGAGAAGGGACAGGGTCCAAACGAGCAGTACTTC
TRBJ2-7,-,-,16,TRBV7-9,CASSRSTGKEYYEQYF,TGTGCCAGCAGCCGGAGTACAGGGAAGGAGTACTACGAGCAGTACTTC
TRBJ2-1,TRBD2,few,15,TRBV20-1,CSARGLAGGPNEQFF,TGCAGTGCTAGAGGCCTAGCGGGGGGGCCCAATGAGCAGTTCTTC
TRBJ2-7,-,-,15,TRBV4-1,CASSLTRDGPYEQYF,TGCGCCAGCAGCCTCACCCGGGACGGCCCCTACGAGCAGTACTTC
TRBJ2-5,-,-,13,TRBV20-1,CSAGIWEEETQYF,TGCAGTGCTGGGATTTGGGAAGAAGAGACCCAGTACTTC
TRBJ2-3,TRBD2,few,16,TRBV20-1,CSAREASGSRTDTQYF,TGCAGTGCTAGAGAGGCTAGCGGGAGTCGGACAGATACGCAGTATTTT
TRBJ2-3,TRBD1,-,13,TRBV20-1,CSGGQFRGDTQYF,TGCAGTGGGGGACAGTTCCGCGGAGATACGCAGTATTTT
TRBJ2-1,TRBD2,once,13,TRBV6-5,CASSYDGGDEQFF,TGTGCCAGCAGTTACGATGGGGGGGATGAGCAGTTCTTC
TRBJ2-7,-,-,13,TRBV2,CASSVGSGYEQYF,TGTGCCAGCAGTGTTGGCAGTGGCTACGAGCAGTACTTC
TRBJ2-5,TRBD2,-,15,TRBV7-9,CASSSLRGGLETQYF,TGTGCCAGCAGCTCCCTACGGGGGGGGCTAGAGACCCAGTACTTC
TRBJ2-1,TRBD2,many,15,TRBV2,CASSDQRERYNEQFF,TGTGCCAGCAGTGACCAGCGGGAGCGGTACAATGAGCAGTTCTTC
TRBJ2-1,TRBD2,-,14,TRBV28,CASSPSGGGYEQFF,TGTGCCAGCAGTCCTAGCGGGGGGGGCTATGAGCAGTTCTTC
TRBJ2-4,-,few,16,TRBV7-2,CASSLDSQAPKNIQYF,TGTGCCAGCAGCTTAGATTCTCAGGCCCCCAAAAACATTCAGTACTTC